These 28 T cell receptor beta chains originate from one sample sequenced in a study of read filtering for tumor transcriptome and immune sequencing. Molecular barcoded adaptors covering alpha/delta and beta/gamma chains were used on about 0.4 ug RNA. MiXCR, run by TCRdb on the reads, gives a single entry per CDR3 protein. This table has 30,000 to 45,000 distinct CDR3 sequences, more than 13% appearing once. The sequencing input was a population of CD138-negative cells sorted from bone marrow. All receptors derive from a donor older than 35 with multiple myeloma.

As to this clonotype: Its ends do not fully match the called genes, so a read error is possible. In DNA, the CDR3 is TGTGCCAGCAGCTCCCCGGGACGAAGCACGGATACGCAGTATTTT. Translating it yields CASSSPGRSTDTQYF. The V gene is TRBV5-4, the J gene TRBJ2-3; TRBD1 or TRBD2 may be the D gene (5 bases each). The CDR3 consists of 15 residues. CDR1 and CDR2 (germline): SGHNT, YYREEE (reference sequence).

At least ten counts were recorded for this clonotype. This chain links TRBV19 with TRBJ1-5; D gene uncertain. Looked up from germline, CDR1 is LNHDA and CDR2 is SQIVND (reference sequence). V lost 5 bases to trimming and J lost 2 bases, with 13 bases between them. The CDR3 is 15 residues long. CDR3 coding DNA: TGTGCCAGTAGTCTTGGGTCTCGGGGCAATCAGCCCCAGCATTTT. This gives the protein CASSLGSRGNQPQHF.

Ten or more counts support this clonotype. The chain uses TRBV4-1 and TRBJ2-5; 7 bases fit TRBD1. CDR1 is MGHRA, CDR2 YSYEKL, per germline. This CDR3 has 16 residues. The V gene end was trimmed by 6 bases and the J gene end by 1 base; junction bases not matched to a gene: 11. CDR3 loop: CASSQGRGGSQETQYF. In nucleotides, the CDR3 is TGCGCCAGCAGTCAGGGACGAGGGGGCTCCCAAGAGACCCAGTACTTC.

This clonotype was detected ten times or more. Written as DNA, the CDR3 is TGTGCCAGCAAGTTGACAGGTCCGCCTTCACCCCTCCACTTT. Its protein is CASKLTGPPSPLHF. V and J are TRBV6-1 and TRBJ1-6, with D possibly being TRBD1 (6 bases). The CDR3 sequence is 14 residues long. Looked up from germline, CDR1 is MNHNS and CDR2 is SASEGT. Trimming removed 7 bases from V and 9 bases from J, with 16 bases in between.

This chain connects TRBV12-3 or TRBV12-4 to TRBJ2-1, with D unresolved. This CDR3 comprises 12 residues. V lost 8 bases and J lost 12, with 17 bases in between. The DNA of the CDR3 is TGTGCCAGCCTCCCGTGGCGCAACGGGCAGTTCTTC. Translating gives CASLPWRNGQFF.

This clonotype appeared once. This sequence joins TRBV29-1 and TRBJ2-2; possible D gene TRBD2, 7 bases. This CDR3 is built from 14 residues. From germline, CDR1 is SQVTM and CDR2 ANQGSEA. Between the trimmed V and J ends, which lost 4 bases and 4 bases, there was a span of 13 bases. The DNA for the CDR3 is TGCAGCGTTGTCCCGGGGGGCCGCACCGGGGAGCTGTTTTTT. This encodes CSVVPGGRTGELFF.

There are many counts of this clonotype. The chain joins TRBV27 to TRBJ1-1; D is unclear. This CDR3 is 14 amino acids long. V was pared by 5 bases and J by 1 base, with 11 bases between. Germline assignment: CDR1 MNHEY and CDR2 SMNVEV (reference sequence). CDR3 nucleotides: TGTGCCAGCAGTAATATTCTGGGGAACACTGAAGCTTTCTTT. It is translated as CASSNILGNTEAFF.

In this sample, this clonotype turned up many times. The genes are TRBV6-5 and TRBJ2-3, with D perhaps being TRBD1 or TRBD2 (5 bases each). The germline V gene encodes CDR1 MNHEY and CDR2 SVGAGI. V gave up 0 bases and J gave up 6 bases, with 16 bases separating them. The CDR3 totals 16 residues. The CDR3, as DNA: TGTGCCAGCAGTTACTCGACCCCCCCAGGGAGCGATACGCAGTATTTT. Translating it yields CASSYSTPPGSDTQYF.

This clonotype was seen many times. V is TRBV11-3 and J is TRBJ2-2; 9 bases fit TRBD1. This CDR3 comprises 16 residues. V shed 5 bases and J 6 bases; nucleotides not matched to a gene: 10. Germline V gene lookup returns CDR1 SGHNT and CDR2 YENEEA. CDR3 amino acids: CASSRPRTGEAGELFF. The DNA for the CDR3 is TGTGCCAGCAGCCGACCGCGGACAGGGGAAGCCGGGGAGCTGTTTTTT.

The table lists this clonotype with many counts. DNA of the CDR3: TGCAGAGTACAGGGGTCAACCTACAATGAGCAGTTCTTC. Its translation: CRVQGSTYNEQFF. The gene calls are TRBV20-1 and TRBJ2-1, with TRBD1 matching 7 bases. The V gene's germline CDR1 is DFQATT and CDR2 SNEGSKA (reference sequence). The CDR3 totals 13 residues.

This clonotype was observed at least ten times. This chain connects TRBV5-1 to TRBJ1-1; D is unresolved. The CDR3 is 13 amino acids. V lost 4 bases, J lost 3 bases, and 10 bases lay in between. Germline CDR1 reads SGHRS; CDR2 reads YFSETQ. This CDR3 is CASSQTPDTEAFF. The CDR3 nucleotides read TGCGCCAGCAGCCAGACACCAGACACTGAAGCTTTCTTT.

This clonotype was seen repeatedly, ten times or more. A much larger clonotype is one base distant, so this may be a read error. The chain carries TRBV12-3 or TRBV12-4 and TRBJ2-1, with 9 positions matching TRBD1. The CDR3 runs 15 residues. The CDR3 nucleotides are TGTGCCAGCAGACCCCGGGACAGGGTTTACAATGGGCAGTTCTTC. Its protein is CASRPRDRVYNGQFF.

As to this clonotype: Only one base separates this from a far larger clonotype, so it likely reflects a read error. The chain joins TRBV6-5 to TRBJ1-5; D uncertain. V lost 4 bases and J 6 bases, leaving 13 bases between the germline ends. There are 14 residues in the CDR3. Looked up from germline, CDR1 is MNHEY and CDR2 is SVGAGI. CDR3 in DNA: TGTGCCAGCAGTTCCGATAACTGGTCTCAGCCCCAGCATTTT. This translates into CASSSDNWSQPQHF.

This clonotype was counted many times. V is TRBV11-2 and J is TRBJ2-3; D may correspond to TRBD1 or TRBD2 (5 bases each). Germline V gene lookup returns CDR1 SGHAT and CDR2 FQNNGV. This CDR3 is 14 amino acids long. V was cut by 2 bases and J by 8 bases, with 14 bases left in between. CDR3 coding DNA: TGTGCCAGCAGCTTACCTCCGAGGGACCTTACGCAGTATTTT. Amino acids: CASSLPPRDLTQYF.

This clonotype has ten or more counts. The J gene is TRBJ1-2, the V gene TRBV28; 7 bases match TRBD1. Germline V gene sequence: CDR1 MDHEN, CDR2 SYDVKM. The CDR3 extends over 14 amino acids. V lost 10 bases, J lost 5 bases, and 13 bases stayed unmatched. CDR3 sequence (DNA): TGTGCCACCTTGGCAGGGGGTCAAGTATATGGCTACACCTTC. Its translation is CATLAGGQVYGYTF.

The V call is TRBV3-1, the J call TRBJ2-3; no clear D. Per the germline V gene, CDR1 is LGHDT and CDR2 is YNNKEL (reference sequence). Trimming took 0 bases from V and 0 from J, leaving 13 bases between them. There are 17 residues in the CDR3. The CDR3: CASSQDDTFLSTDTQYF. Written as DNA, the CDR3 is TGTGCCAGCAGCCAAGATGATACCTTCCTTAGCACAGATACGCAGTATTTT.

This clonotype appeared many times. The chain recombines TRBV3-1 with TRBJ2-5, with 7 nucleotides matching TRBD1. V shed 2 bases and J 6 bases; nucleotides not matched to a gene: 9. This CDR3 contains 15 residues. From germline, CDR1 is LGHDT and CDR2 YNNKEL (reference sequence). DNA of the CDR3: TGTGCCAGCAGCCAATCCCCGACAGGGCAGAAGACCCAGTACTTC. This gives the protein CASSQSPTGQKTQYF.

Remarks on this clonotype: Compared with germline, one end of the junction differs, possibly owing to a read error. The CDR3 loop is CASSSAGSGRGNGQFF. In DNA, the CDR3 is TGTGCCAGCAGTTCCGCGGGCAGCGGGAGGGGGAATGGGCAGTTCTTC. The chain uses TRBV27 and TRBJ2-1; 10 nucleotides match TRBD2. The germline CDR1 and CDR2 sequences are MNHEY and SMNVEV (reference sequence). The CDR3 has 16 amino acids.

This clonotype was seen at least ten times. The rearrangement links TRBV5-5 to TRBJ1-4, with D unclear. Deletions cut 0 bases from V and 4 bases from J, with 10 bases between. Germline V lookup: CDR1 SGHKS, CDR2 YYEKEE (reference sequence). The CDR3 extends over 15 amino acids. The CDR3 is CASSLGPFYNEKLFF. Here the CDR3 DNA reads TGTGCCAGCAGCTTGGGACCCTTCTATAATGAAAAACTGTTTTTT.

This clonotype was counted many times. CDR3: CASSQEGGRRDTQYF. The CDR3 DNA sequence: TGCGCCAGCAGCCAAGAGGGGGGGCGGAGGGATACGCAGTATTTT. The chain uses TRBV4-1 and TRBJ2-3; weak D call: TRBD2 (7 bases). V lost 0 bases to trimming and J lost 6 bases, with 13 bases between them. The CDR3 contains 15 residues. CDR1 and CDR2 (germline): MGHRA, YSYEKL.

V is TRBV11-2 and J is TRBJ1-1, with D possibly being TRBD1 (5 bases). Germline assignment: CDR1 SGHAT and CDR2 FQNNGV. The ends were cut back, 5 bases at V and 2 bases at J, with 15 bases in the middle. This CDR3 is 15 amino acids long. The CDR3 spells CASSLRGASNTEAFF. Here the CDR3 DNA reads TGTGCCAGCAGCCTTCGTGGGGCTTCTAACACTGAAGCTTTCTTT.

This clonotype was seen at least ten times. The chain couples TRBV20-1 to TRBJ2-7; the match to TRBD2 covers 8 bases. CDR3 length: 16 amino acids. With V trimmed by 6 bases and J by 4 bases, 17 bases remained unmatched. Germline V CDR1 and CDR2: DFQATT, SNEGSKA (reference sequence). In nucleotides, the CDR3 is TGCAGTGCGGAAGAGGTCCGGGGGGGAGACCTTTACGAGCAGTACTTC. Translating it yields CSAEEVRGGDLYEQYF.

This clonotype was observed at least ten times. The V gene is TRBV7-2, the J gene TRBJ2-2; TRBD1 matches at 7 bases. Per germline, CDR1 SGHTA and CDR2 FQGNSA. The CDR3 contains 14 residues. The trim removed 3 bases at V and 6 bases at J, leaving 4 bases unmatched. The CDR3 protein is CASSLGTGAGELFF. The CDR3 coding sequence is TGTGCCAGCAGCTTGGGTACAGGGGCCGGGGAGCTGTTTTTT.

This clonotype was counted many times. V and J are TRBV20-1 and TRBJ2-6, with 7 bases fitting TRBD1. Per germline, CDR1 DFQATT and CDR2 SNEGSKA (reference sequence). The CDR3 is 18 amino acids. V lost 6 bases to trimming and J lost 0 bases; unmatched junction nucleotides: 14. The CDR3 region has the DNA TGCAGTGCCCCCCTCGTGGGACAGATGTCCTCTGGGGCCAACGTCCTGACTTTC. Protein: CSAPLVGQMSSGANVLTF.

For this clonotype: One end of the junction does not line up with germline, which may come from a read error. The chain employs TRBV2 and TRBJ1-5; D possibly corresponds to TRBD1 (5 bases). CDR1 is SNHLY and CDR2 is FYNNEI in the germline V gene. This CDR3 has 17 amino acids. The DNA for the CDR3 is TGTACCAGCAGTCCGGGACTCGCGTTTTTCGGGGTATCGCCCCAGCATTTT. As protein: CTSSPGLAFFGVSPQHF.

This clonotype showed up many times. The rearrangement joins TRBV7-9 to TRBJ2-5; TRBD2 agrees at 7 bases. Per germline, CDR1 SEHNR and CDR2 FQNEAQ (reference sequence). The V and J ends lost 5 bases and 4 bases, in that order; junction bases with no gene match: 16. CDR3 length equals 17 residues. CDR3 amino acids: CASSPWYKGRERETQYF. For the CDR3, the DNA is TGTGCCAGCAGCCCTTGGTATAAAGGGCGGGAGAGAGAGACCCAGTACTTC.

For this clonotype: This is likely an artifact of a read error, given a far larger clone one base away. The V call is TRBV7-6, the J call TRBJ2-3, with 7 bases matching TRBD1. V dropped 5 bases and J dropped 3; count of bases not matched to a gene: 8. CDR1 SGHVS and CDR2 FNYEAQ come from the germline V gene. The CDR3 has 15 residues. As DNA, the CDR3 is TGTGCCAGCAGCCCGCAGGGGACAGAGACAGATACGCAGTATTTT. It yields the protein CASSPQGTETDTQYF. The full variable domain, in which reference TRBV7-6 and TRBJ2-3 provide the parts outside the CDR3, is GAGVSQSPRYKVTKRGQDVALRCDPISGHVSLYWYRQALGQGPEFLTYFNYEAQQDKSGLPNDRFSAERPEGSISTLTIQRTEQRDSAMYRCASSPQGTETDTQYFGPGTRLTVL.

This clonotype was found a few times. This chain links TRBV28 with TRBJ1-1; 7 bases map to TRBD1. The V gene's germline CDR1 is MDHEN and CDR2 SYDVKM. The CDR3 contains 15 residues. J lost 5 bases, V lost 2 bases, and 8 bases had no gene match. In DNA, the CDR3 is TGTGCCAGCAGTTTAGCAGCAGGGGGTAGTACTGAAGCTTTCTTT. Translated, it gives CASSLAAGGSTEAFF.